This TCR beta chain was observed in a study of blood T cell repertoires in COVID-19. The overall study: Nucleic acid was either cDNA or gDNA, and it came from T cells, B-cell-depleted T cells, or PBMCs.

Recruited during active infection, patients (from Seattle) were subsequently followed longitudinally. Trimming took off 2 bases at V and 5 bases at J, with 4 bases between the two ends. The CDR3 consists of 12 residues. The repertoire was sequenced with immunoSEQ multiplex PCR; TCRdb's copy has only in-frame clones and lacks some. Seen here are about 500,000 clones, roughly nine tenths observed once, and the top ten hold 7.8%. The source of this sequence is a woman between 50 and 59 years old with COVID-19, enrolled during active disease. The V and J genes are TRBV12-3 or TRBV12-4 and TRBJ1-5; D call uncertain. The specimen was peripheral blood. CDR3 nucleotide sequence: TGTGCCAGCAGTTTAAGCCATCAGCCCCAGCATTTT. Its protein is CASSLSHQPQHF.